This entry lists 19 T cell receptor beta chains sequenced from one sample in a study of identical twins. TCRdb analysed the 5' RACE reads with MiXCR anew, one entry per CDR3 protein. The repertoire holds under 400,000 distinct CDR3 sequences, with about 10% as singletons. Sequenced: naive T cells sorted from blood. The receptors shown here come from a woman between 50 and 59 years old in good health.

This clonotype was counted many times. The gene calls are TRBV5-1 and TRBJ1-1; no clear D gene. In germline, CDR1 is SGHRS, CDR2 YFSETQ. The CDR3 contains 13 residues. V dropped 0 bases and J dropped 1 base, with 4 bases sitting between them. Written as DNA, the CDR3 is TGCGCCAGCAGCTTGGAGGGGAACACTGAAGCTTTCTTT. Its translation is CASSLEGNTEAFF.

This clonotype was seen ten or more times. This CDR3 reads CSVVLHSYNEQFF. The CDR3 DNA follows: TGCAGCGTTGTTCTACACTCCTACAATGAGCAGTTCTTC. The genes are TRBV29-1 and TRBJ2-1; D remains ambiguous. The CDR3 is 13 residues long. V lost 4 bases and J lost 0, with 7 bases in between. Germline CDR1 is SQVTM and CDR2 is ANQGSEA.

In nucleotides, the CDR3 is TGCGCCAGCAGCCGAGTAGGTACCGGGGAGCTGTTTTTT. The encoded protein is CASSRVGTGELFF. This chain connects TRBV4-1 to TRBJ2-2; unclear D gene. Trimming stripped 4 bases from V and 5 bases from J, with 8 bases between. This CDR3 is 13 amino acids long. CDR1 is MGHRA, CDR2 YSYEKL, per germline.

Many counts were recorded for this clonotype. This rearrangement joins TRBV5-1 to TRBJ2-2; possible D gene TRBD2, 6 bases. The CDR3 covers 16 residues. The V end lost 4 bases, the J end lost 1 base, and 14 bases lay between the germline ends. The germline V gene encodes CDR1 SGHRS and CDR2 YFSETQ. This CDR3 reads CASSPLGRENTGELFF. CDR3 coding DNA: TGCGCCAGCAGCCCCCTGGGGCGGGAGAACACCGGGGAGCTGTTTTTT.

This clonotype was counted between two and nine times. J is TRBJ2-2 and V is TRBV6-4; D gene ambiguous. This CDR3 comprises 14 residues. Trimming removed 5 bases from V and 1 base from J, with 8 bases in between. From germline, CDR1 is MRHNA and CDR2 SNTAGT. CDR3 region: CASSPDGNTGELFF. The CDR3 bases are TGTGCCAGCAGTCCCGACGGGAACACCGGGGAGCTGTTTTTT.

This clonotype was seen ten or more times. The CDR3: CASSYTGGHEQYF. The CDR3 bases are TGCGCCAGCAGCTATACAGGAGGCCACGAGCAGTACTTC. The rearrangement joins TRBV5-1 to TRBJ2-7; D assignment may be TRBD1 or TRBD2 (5 bases each). This CDR3 is built from 13 residues. Germline V gene sequence: CDR1 SGHRS, CDR2 YFSETQ. V was cut by 3 bases and J by 5 bases, with 12 bases left in between.

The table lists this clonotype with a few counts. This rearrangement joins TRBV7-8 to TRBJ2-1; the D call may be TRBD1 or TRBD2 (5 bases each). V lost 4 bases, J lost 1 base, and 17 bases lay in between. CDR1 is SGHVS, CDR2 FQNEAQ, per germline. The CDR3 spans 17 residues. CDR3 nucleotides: TGTGCCAGCAGCTGGAACCGGGACCAATCGTCCTACAATGAGCAGTTCTTC. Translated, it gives CASSWNRDQSSYNEQFF.

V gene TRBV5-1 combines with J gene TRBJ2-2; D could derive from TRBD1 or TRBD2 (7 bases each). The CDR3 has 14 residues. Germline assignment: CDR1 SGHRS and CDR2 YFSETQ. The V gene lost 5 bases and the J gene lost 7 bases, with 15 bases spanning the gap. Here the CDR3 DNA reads TGCGCCAGCAGGATGACAGGGAGGGACGGGGAGCTGTTTTTT. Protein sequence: CASRMTGRDGELFF.

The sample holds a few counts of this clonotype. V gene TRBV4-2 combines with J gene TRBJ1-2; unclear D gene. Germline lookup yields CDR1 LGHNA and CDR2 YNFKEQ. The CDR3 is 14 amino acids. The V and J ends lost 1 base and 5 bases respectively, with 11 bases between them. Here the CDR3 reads CASSQGTGEYGYTF. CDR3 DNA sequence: TGTGCCAGCAGCCAAGGGACGGGAGAATATGGCTACACCTTC.

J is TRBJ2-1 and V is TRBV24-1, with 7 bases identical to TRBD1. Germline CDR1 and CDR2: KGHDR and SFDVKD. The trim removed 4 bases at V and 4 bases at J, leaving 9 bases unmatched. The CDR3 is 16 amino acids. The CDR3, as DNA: TGTGCCACCAGTGACACGACAGGGATACAATACAATGAGCAGTTCTTC. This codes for CATSDTTGIQYNEQFF.

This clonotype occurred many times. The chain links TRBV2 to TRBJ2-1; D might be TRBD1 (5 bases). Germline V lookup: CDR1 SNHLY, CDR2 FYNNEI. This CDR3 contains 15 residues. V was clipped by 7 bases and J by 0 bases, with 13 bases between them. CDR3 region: CASIQEGVSYNEQFF. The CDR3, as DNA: TGTGCCAGCATCCAGGAAGGGGTCTCCTACAATGAGCAGTTCTTC. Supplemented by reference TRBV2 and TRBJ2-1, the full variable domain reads EPEVTQTPSHQVTQMGQEVILRCVPISNHLYFYWYRQILGQKVEFLVSFYNNEISEKSEIFDDQFSVERPDGSNFTLKIRSTKLEDSAMYFCASIQEGVSYNEQFFGPGTRLTVL.

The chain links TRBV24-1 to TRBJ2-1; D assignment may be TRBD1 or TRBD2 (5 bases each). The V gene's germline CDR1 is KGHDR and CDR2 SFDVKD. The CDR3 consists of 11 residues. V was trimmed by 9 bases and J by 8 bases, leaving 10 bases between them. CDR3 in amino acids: CATGLRDEQFF. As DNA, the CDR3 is TGTGCCACCGGACTCAGGGATGAGCAGTTCTTC.

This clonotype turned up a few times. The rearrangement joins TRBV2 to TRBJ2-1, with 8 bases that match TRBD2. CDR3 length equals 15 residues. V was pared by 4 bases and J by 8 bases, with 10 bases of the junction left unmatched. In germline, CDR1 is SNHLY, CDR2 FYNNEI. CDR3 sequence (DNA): TGTGCCAGCAGTGGCGGGACTAGATACGGGGATGAGCAGTTCTTC. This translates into CASSGGTRYGDEQFF.

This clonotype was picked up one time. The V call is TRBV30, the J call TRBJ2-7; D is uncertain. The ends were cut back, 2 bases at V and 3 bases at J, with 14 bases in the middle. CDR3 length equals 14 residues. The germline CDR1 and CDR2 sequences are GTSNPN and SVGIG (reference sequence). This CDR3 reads CAWSNAPRVYEQYF. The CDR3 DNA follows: TGTGCCTGGAGTAATGCGCCCCGGGTCTACGAGCAGTACTTC.

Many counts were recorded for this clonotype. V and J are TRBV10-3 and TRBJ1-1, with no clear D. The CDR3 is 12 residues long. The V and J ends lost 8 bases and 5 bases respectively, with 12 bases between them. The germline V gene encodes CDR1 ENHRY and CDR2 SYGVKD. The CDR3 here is CAIASGGTEAFF. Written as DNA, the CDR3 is TGTGCCATCGCTTCGGGAGGGACTGAAGCTTTCTTT.

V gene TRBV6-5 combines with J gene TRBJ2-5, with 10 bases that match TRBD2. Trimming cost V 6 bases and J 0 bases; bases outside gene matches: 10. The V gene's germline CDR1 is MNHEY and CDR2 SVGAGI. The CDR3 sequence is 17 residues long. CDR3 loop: CASSPLRTSGNQETQYF. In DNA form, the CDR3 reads TGTGCCAGCAGCCCCCTGCGCACTAGCGGGAACCAAGAGACCCAGTACTTC.

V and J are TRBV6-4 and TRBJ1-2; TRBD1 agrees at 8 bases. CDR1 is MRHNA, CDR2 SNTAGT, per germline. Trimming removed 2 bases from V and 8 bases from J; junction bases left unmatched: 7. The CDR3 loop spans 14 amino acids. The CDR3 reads CASSDDWTGQGYTF. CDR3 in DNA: TGTGCCAGCAGTGACGATTGGACAGGGCAAGGCTACACCTTC.

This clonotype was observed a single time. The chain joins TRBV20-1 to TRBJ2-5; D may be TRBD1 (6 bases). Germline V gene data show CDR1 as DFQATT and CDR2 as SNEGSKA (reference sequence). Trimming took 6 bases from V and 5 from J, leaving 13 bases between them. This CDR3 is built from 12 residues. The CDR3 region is CSAIPGAETQYF. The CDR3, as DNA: TGCAGTGCGATCCCAGGGGCGGAGACCCAGTACTTC.

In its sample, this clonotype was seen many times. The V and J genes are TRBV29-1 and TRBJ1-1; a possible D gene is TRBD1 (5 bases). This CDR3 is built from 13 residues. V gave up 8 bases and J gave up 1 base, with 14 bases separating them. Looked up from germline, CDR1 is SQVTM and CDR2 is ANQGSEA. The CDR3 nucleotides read TGCAGCTCCGGAAGGGGCAAGAACACTGAAGCTTTCTTT. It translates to CSSGRGKNTEAFF.